The present T cell receptor (beta chain) was sequenced within a study of blood T cell repertoires in COVID-19. TCRdb's table, derived via immunoSEQ multiplex PCR, lists solely in-frame clones and lacks some. The data show over 20,000 clones, with approximately 91% seen just once and roughly 7.3% held by the top ten. V dropped 5 bases and J dropped 1; count of bases not matched to a gene: 11. The CDR3 runs 17 residues. Germline V gives CDR1 MGHDK, CDR2 SYGVNS. The rearrangement joins TRBV25-1 to TRBJ1-2; 9 positions agree with TRBD1. Sequencing was done on a sample of peripheral blood. This receptor was identified in a man between 65 and 85 years old with active COVID-19. CDR3 nucleotide sequence: TGTGCCAGCAGTACCCCGACAGGGGGAAAAGGTAACTATGGCTACACCTTC. It yields the protein CASSTPTGGKGNYGYTF.